Reported below is one T cell receptor beta chain. The antigen remains undetermined. The data originate from a study of vaccination and CD4 T cells after COVID-19. In the study overall: The peptides that stimulated the cells were overlapping spike peptides from SARS-CoV-2, HCoV-NL63, HCoV-OC43 and HCoV-229E.

Study-wide results and caveats: Relatively few convalescent patients and no early post-infection timepoints were analyzed. Spike mono-reactive status applied to 304 of 307 vaccine-specific clones in convalescent patients.

Treatment noted: roughly 10-day PBMC culture with coronavirus spike peptide pools or control peptides (ViraFEST assay). With approximately 9.9 ug/ml peptide pools and roughly 9.2 IU/ml IL-2, PBMCs were cultured at about 2.2 million per well. Sequencing of cultured CD4+ T cell DNA used the Oncomine TCR Beta short-read assay. TCRdb fed the PCR reads into MiXCR, producing one record per CDR3 protein. The sample lists around 17,000 distinct CDR3 sequences, about 50% occurring once. The sample comprised CD4+ T cells from blood, cultured in vitro. The TCR sequence derives from a human donor who had recovered from COVID-19.

CDR3: CSARGLAGGETQYF. CDR3 DNA: TGCAGTGCTAGAGGACTAGCGGGGGGCGAGACCCAGTACTTC. The rearrangement uses TRBV20-1 and TRBJ2-5; 13 bases agree with TRBD2. The CDR3 consists of 14 residues. Losses at the gene ends were 1 base for V and 5 bases for J; bases not matched to a gene: 1. Germline V gene sequence: CDR1 DFQATT, CDR2 SNEGSKA (reference sequence).